This T cell receptor (beta chain) was captured by sequencing in a study of shared clonotypes between healthy human individuals. Study-wide context: The donor pool was made up of a couple of women and a few men aged 18 to 49.

Naive CD8 cells lacked CD45RO, underwent positive selection for CCR7 and left out terminally differentiated effector memory CD45RA+ cells. The protocol was immunoSEQ multiplex PCR, while the TCRdb copy is restricted to in-frame clones and leaves out a portion. The sample comprises over 2,000,000 clones, about 93% of which are singletons, and 1.5% to 2% rests with the top ten. Per germline, CDR1 SQVTM and CDR2 ANQGSEA. This CDR3 spans 15 amino acids. The V gene end was trimmed by 7 bases and the J gene end by 0 bases; junction bases not matched to a gene: 5. Specimen: naive CD8+ T cells from PBMCs. V is TRBV29-1 and J is TRBJ2-1; 11 nucleotides match TRBD2. The source of this sequence is a man in his late teens or twenties in good health. Some clones in this sample may be carry-over from other donors' samples. The CDR3 loop reads CSAWTSGHSYNEQFF. CDR3 coding DNA: TGCAGCGCCTGGACTAGCGGGCACTCCTACAATGAGCAGTTCTTC.